This TCR beta chain was recovered during a study of blood T cell repertoires in COVID-19. TCRdb's copy holds only in-frame clones and misses some; the assay was immunoSEQ multiplex PCR. Here the sample spans approximately 450,000 clones, around 87% being singletons. V lost 1 base and J 0 bases, leaving 16 bases between the germline ends. Germline lookup yields CDR1 MGHRA and CDR2 YSYEKL. The CDR3 is made up of 18 amino acids. Recovery meant two consecutive negative NP/OP PCR tests, professional clearance, or resolved symptoms. The V and J genes are TRBV4-1 and TRBJ2-4, with a possible D match to TRBD1 (5 bases). The source of this sequence is a man aged 25-45 years who had recovered from COVID-19. The material sequenced was PBMCs or T cells enriched from blood (not recorded which). CDR3: CASSQVTQGGLAKNIQYF. The DNA for the CDR3 is TGCGCCAGCAGCCAAGTAACCCAGGGTGGGCTAGCCAAAAACATTCAGTACTTC.